The present entry profiles one TCR beta chain with its context. The data were taken from a study of blood T cell repertoires in COVID-19. Study-level information: Both acute and convalescent COVID-19 samples were obtained from the United States, Italy and Spain. Sources were T cells, B-cell-depleted T cells, or PBMCs; the material itself was cDNA or gDNA.

In the authors' methods: Nucleated cell number was recorded as an estimate derived from reference gene primer amplification. Data came from immunoSEQ multiplex PCR; TCRdb stores just in-frame clones and leaves some out. Clone size and the V and J calls come from that table; the DNA yielded D and trimming. The sample yields 75,000 to 100,000 clones, about 83% seen once. CDR1 and CDR2 (germline): MNHEY, SMNVEV (reference sequence). This CDR3 comprises 16 residues. V was clipped by 6 bases and J by 1 base; unmatched bases: 8. The chain carries TRBV27 and TRBJ2-1, with 8 bases aligning to TRBD2. The TCR originated in a human donor in a cohort sampled during active COVID-19. The sequenced sample consisted of peripheral blood. The CDR3 loop is CASRPSGWESYNEQFF. The DNA for the CDR3 is TGTGCCAGCAGACCTAGCGGGTGGGAGTCCTACAATGAGCAGTTCTTC.